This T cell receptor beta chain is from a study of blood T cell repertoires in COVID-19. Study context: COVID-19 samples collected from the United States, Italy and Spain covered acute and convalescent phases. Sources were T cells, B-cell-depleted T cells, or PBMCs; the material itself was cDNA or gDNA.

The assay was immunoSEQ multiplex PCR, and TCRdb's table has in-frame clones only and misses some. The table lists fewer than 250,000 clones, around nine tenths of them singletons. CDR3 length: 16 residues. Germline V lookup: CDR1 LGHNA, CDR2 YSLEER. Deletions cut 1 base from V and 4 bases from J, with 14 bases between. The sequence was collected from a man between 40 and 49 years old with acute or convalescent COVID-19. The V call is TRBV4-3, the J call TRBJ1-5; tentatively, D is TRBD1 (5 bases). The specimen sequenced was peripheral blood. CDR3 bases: TGCGCCAGCAGCCAAGTAGTAGGGTCAGGGAATCAGCCCCAGCATTTT. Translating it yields CASSQVVGSGNQPQHF.